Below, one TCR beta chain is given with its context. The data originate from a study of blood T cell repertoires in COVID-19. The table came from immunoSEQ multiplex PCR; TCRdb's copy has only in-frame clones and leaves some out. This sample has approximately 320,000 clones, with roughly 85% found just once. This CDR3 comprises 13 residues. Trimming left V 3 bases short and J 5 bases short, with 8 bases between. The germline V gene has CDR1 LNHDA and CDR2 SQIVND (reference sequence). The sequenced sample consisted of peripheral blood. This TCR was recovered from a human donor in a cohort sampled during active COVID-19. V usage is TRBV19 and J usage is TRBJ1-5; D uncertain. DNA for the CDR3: TGTGCCAGTAGTATTAAGCAAGATCAGCCCCAGCATTTT. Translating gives CASSIKQDQPQHF.